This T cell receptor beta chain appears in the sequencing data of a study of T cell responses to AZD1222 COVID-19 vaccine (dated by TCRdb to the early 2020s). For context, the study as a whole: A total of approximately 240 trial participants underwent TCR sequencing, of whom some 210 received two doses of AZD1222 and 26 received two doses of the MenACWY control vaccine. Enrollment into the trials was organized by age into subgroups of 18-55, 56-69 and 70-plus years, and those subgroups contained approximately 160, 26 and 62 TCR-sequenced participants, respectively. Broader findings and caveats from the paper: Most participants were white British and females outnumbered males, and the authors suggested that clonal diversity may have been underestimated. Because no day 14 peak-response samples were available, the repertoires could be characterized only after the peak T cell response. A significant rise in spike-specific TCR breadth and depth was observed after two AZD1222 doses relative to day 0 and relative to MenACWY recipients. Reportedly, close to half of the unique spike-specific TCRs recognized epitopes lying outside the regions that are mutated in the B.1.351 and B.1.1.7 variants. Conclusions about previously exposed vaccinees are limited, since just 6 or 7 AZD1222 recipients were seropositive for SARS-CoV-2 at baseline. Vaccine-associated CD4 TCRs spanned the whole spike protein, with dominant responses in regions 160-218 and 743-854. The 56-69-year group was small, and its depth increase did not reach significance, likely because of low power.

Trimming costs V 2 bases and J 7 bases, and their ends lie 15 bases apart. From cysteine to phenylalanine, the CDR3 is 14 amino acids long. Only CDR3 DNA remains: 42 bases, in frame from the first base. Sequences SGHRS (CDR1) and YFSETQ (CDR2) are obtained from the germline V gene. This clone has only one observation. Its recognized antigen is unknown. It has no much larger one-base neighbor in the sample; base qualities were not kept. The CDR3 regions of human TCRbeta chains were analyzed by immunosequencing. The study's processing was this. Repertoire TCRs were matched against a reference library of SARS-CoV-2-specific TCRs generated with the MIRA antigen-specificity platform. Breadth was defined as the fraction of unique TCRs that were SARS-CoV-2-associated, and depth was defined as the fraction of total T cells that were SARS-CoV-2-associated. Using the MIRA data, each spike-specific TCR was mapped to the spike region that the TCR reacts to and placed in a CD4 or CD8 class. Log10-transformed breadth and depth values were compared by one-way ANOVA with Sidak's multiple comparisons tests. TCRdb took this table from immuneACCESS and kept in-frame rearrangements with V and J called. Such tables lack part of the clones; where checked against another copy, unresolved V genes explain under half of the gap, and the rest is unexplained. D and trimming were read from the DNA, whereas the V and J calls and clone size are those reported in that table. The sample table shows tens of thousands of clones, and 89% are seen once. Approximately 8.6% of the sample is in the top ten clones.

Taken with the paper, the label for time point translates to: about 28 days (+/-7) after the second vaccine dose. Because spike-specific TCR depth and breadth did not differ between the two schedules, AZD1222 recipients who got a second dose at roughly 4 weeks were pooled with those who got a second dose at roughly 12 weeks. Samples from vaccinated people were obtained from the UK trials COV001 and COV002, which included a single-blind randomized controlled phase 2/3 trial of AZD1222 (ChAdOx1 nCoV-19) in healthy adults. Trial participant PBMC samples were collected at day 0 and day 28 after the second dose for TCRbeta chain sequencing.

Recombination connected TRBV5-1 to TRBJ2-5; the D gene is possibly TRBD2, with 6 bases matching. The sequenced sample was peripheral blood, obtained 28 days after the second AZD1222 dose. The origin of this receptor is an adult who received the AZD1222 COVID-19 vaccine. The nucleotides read TGCGCCAGCAGCTTAGGAGGAGGGGAGAGGACCCAGTACTTC. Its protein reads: CASSLGGGERTQYF.